These 17 T cell receptor beta chains were all obtained from the same sample, sequenced in a study of T cells in Graves' hyperthyroidism and ophthalmopathy. RNA transcripts provided the source from which TCR beta CDR3 regions were amplified. During a first-round RT-PCR of the TCR CDR3, the HTBI primer set was used. In TCRdb, the multiplex PCR reads were re-called with MiXCR into one record per CDR3 protein. The sample lists over 700,000 distinct CDR3 sequences; 30% to 40% were seen once. Sequencing was done on a sample of blood. The source is a woman aged 40 to 50 with Graves' hyperthyroidism.

This clonotype was observed a handful of times. The chain couples TRBV12-3 or TRBV12-4 to TRBJ2-5; 7 bases are shared with TRBD2. The V segment lost 2 bases and the J segment 3 bases; nucleotides outside the gene matches: 6. This CDR3 spans 15 amino acids. The CDR3 sequence: CASSLYLAAKETQYF. CDR3 in DNA: TGTGCCAGCAGTTTATATCTAGCGGCGAAAGAGACCCAGTACTTC.

This clonotype has a single count. Given a much more abundant clone one base away, this may be a read error. The rearrangement joins TRBV9 to TRBJ1-3, with D unclear. CDR1 is SGDLS and CDR2 is YYNGEE in the germline V gene. This CDR3 region has 14 residues. CDR3 in amino acids: CAGSASISGNTIYF. DNA for the CDR3: TGTGCCGGCAGCGCCAGTATATCTGGAAACACCATATATTTT.

This clonotype came up a few times. V is TRBV28 and J is TRBJ2-5, with D uncertain. V lost 7 bases and J lost 3, with 9 bases in between. Germline V gives CDR1 MDHEN, CDR2 SYDVKM. The CDR3 is made up of 12 amino acids. In DNA form, the CDR3 reads TGTGCCAGCAAAAGCAGTGAAGAGACCCAGTACTTC. This gives the protein CASKSSEETQYF.

As for this clonotype: Just one base apart from a much larger clone, this may be a read error. This chain links TRBV7-9 with TRBJ1-2, with D possibly matching TRBD1 (5 bases). The CDR3 length is 14 residues. Germline V gives CDR1 SEHNR, CDR2 FQNEAQ (reference sequence). CDR3 DNA sequence: TGTGTCAGCAACATCCGGGACCGAGACTATGGCTACACCTTC. Residues: CVSNIRDRDYGYTF.

This clonotype was picked up one time. The chain has TRBV20-1 and TRBJ2-1; weak D call: TRBD2 (6 bases). V lost 1 base, J lost 8 bases, and 12 bases lay in between. Germline loops: CDR1 DFQATT, CDR2 SNEGSKA (reference sequence). This CDR3 region has 13 residues. Here the CDR3 DNA reads TGCAGTGCTAGAGGACTAGGGGAGGATGAGCAGTTCTTC. Protein sequence: CSARGLGEDEQFF.

The V call is TRBV20-1, the J call TRBJ1-3; 8 bases are a match to TRBD1. The CDR3 spans 12 residues. Trimming took 5 bases from V and 4 from J; bases not matched to a gene: 1. The V gene's germline CDR1 is DFQATT and CDR2 SNEGSKA (reference sequence). CDR3: CSARTGGNTIYF. CDR3 nucleotides: TGCAGTGCTCGGACAGGGGGAAACACCATATATTTT.

The table lists this clonotype with many counts. V usage is TRBV20-1 and J usage is TRBJ2-7, with TRBD1 matching 7 bases. Germline loops: CDR1 DFQATT, CDR2 SNEGSKA (reference sequence). CDR3 length: 14 amino acids. With 6 bases clipped from V and 2 bases from J, the junction kept 10 bases outside the gene matches. The CDR3 DNA reads TGCAGTGCAACCCGGACAGGCGCGGCCTACGAGCAGTACTTC. It codes for CSATRTGAAYEQYF.

The genes are TRBV12-3 or TRBV12-4 and TRBJ1-3; possible D gene TRBD1, 5 bases. This CDR3 spans 17 amino acids. V lost 6 bases and J 5 bases, leaving 23 bases between the germline ends. The CDR3 nucleotides read TGTGCCAGCAGCCCCCGTGGGGGGAGTTCTCAACGAAACACCATATATTTT. Residues: CASSPRGGSSQRNTIYF.

Many counts were recorded for this clonotype. Here the CDR3 DNA reads TGTGCCAGCAGTCCAGGGCTTCCACCCCTCCACTTT. Its translation is CASSPGLPPLHF. The V call is TRBV2, the J call TRBJ1-6, with a tentative D call TRBD1 (5 bases). CDR3 length: 12 residues. Trimming stripped 5 bases from V and 11 bases from J, with 10 bases between. Germline assignment: CDR1 SNHLY and CDR2 FYNNEI.

The chain is built from TRBV6-5 and TRBJ2-7, with 8 positions matching TRBD2. V was pared by 5 bases and J by 2 bases, with 8 bases of the junction left unmatched. CDR3 length: 15 amino acids. CDR1 and CDR2 (germline): MNHEY, SVGAGI. The DNA of the CDR3 is TGTGCCAGCAGTGGCTTAGAAGCGGGAGCCTACGAGCAGTACTTC. This encodes CASSGLEAGAYEQYF.

This clonotype was counted many times. This chain uses TRBV6-2 or TRBV6-3 with TRBJ1-1; D might be TRBD1 (5 bases). This CDR3 has 15 residues. V shed 4 bases and J shed 0 bases, with 12 bases lying between them. Germline CDR1 and CDR2: MNHEY and SVGEGT. CDR3 loop: CASSSSVGLNTEAFF. The CDR3, as DNA: TGTGCCAGCAGTTCCTCGGTGGGGCTGAACACTGAAGCTTTCTTT.

This clonotype has at least ten counts. This rearrangement joins TRBV25-1 to TRBJ1-5; perhaps TRBD1 as D (5 bases). CDR1 and CDR2 from the germline V gene are MGHDK and SYGVNS. Trimming took 4 bases from V and 7 from J, leaving 20 bases between them. This CDR3 is built from 16 residues. DNA of the CDR3: TGTGCCAGCAGTGGTGCTGGGGGAGGCCCCGGCCAGCCCCAGCATTTT. As protein: CASSGAGGGPGQPQHF.

V and J are TRBV10-3 and TRBJ1-1, with D perhaps TRBD1 (5 bases). Trimming cost V 2 bases and J 2 bases, with 9 bases left between them. Germline V gene data show CDR1 as ENHRY and CDR2 as SYGVKD. CDR3 length equals 14 residues. The CDR3, as DNA: TGTGCCATCAGTGAGGATCGGGGCAACACTGAAGCTTTCTTT. Its protein is CAISEDRGNTEAFF.

This clonotype was seen a handful of times. J is TRBJ2-5 and V is TRBV12-3 or TRBV12-4; 7 nucleotides agree with TRBD2. This CDR3 region has 14 residues. V shed 5 bases and J 4 bases; nucleotides not matched to a gene: 7. The CDR3 region is CASSKGLSLETQYF. CDR3 nucleotide sequence: TGTGCCAGCAGTAAGGGACTAAGTTTAGAGACCCAGTACTTC.

In its sample, this clonotype was seen many times. The V and J genes are TRBV7-2 and TRBJ1-2; perhaps TRBD1 as D (6 bases). Germline loops: CDR1 SGHTA, CDR2 FQGNSA. V shed 3 bases and J shed 7 bases, with 24 bases lying between them. The CDR3 length is 17 residues. The CDR3 DNA is TGTGCCAGCAGCTTCAACAACCTTTACAGGGATCGTGGTGGCTACACCTTC. Translating it yields CASSFNNLYRDRGGYTF.

V usage is TRBV20-1 and J usage is TRBJ1-1; D gene uncertain. V was pared by 2 bases and J by 5 bases, with 15 bases between. The CDR3 totals 14 residues. Germline V lookup: CDR1 DFQATT, CDR2 SNEGSKA (reference sequence). The CDR3 reads CSARREGGRTEAFF. The CDR3 nucleotides read TGCAGTGCTAGAAGGGAGGGCGGGAGGACTGAAGCTTTCTTT.

This clonotype was observed many times. The rearrangement uses TRBV12-5 and TRBJ2-5; D remains ambiguous. CDR1 and CDR2 from the germline V gene are LGHNT and FRNRAP. This CDR3 is 11 amino acids long. Trimming stripped 5 bases from V and 4 bases from J, with 5 bases between. As DNA, the CDR3 is TGTGCTAGTGGTATGCGAGAGACCCAGTACTTC. Its translation is CASGMRETQYF.